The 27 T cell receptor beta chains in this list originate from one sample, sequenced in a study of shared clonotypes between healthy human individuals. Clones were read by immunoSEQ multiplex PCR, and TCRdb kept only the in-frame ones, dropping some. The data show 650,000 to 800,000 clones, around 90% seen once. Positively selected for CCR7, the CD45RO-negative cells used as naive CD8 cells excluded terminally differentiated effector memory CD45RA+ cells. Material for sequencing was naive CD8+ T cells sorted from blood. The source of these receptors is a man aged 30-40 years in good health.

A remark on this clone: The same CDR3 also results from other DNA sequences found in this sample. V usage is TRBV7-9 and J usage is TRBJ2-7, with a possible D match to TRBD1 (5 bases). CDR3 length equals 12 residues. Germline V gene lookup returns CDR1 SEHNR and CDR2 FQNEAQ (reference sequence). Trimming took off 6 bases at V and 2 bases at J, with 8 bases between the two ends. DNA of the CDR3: TGTGCCAGCAGTTCGACAGCCTACGAGCAGTACTTC. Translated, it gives CASSSTAYEQYF.

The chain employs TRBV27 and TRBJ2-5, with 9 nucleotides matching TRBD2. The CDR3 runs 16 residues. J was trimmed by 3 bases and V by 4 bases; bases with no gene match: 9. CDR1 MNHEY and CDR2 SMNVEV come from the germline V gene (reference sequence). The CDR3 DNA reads TGTGCCAGCAGTTCCCGATTCCGACTAGCGGAAGAGACCCAGTACTTC. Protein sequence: CASSSRFRLAEETQYF.

CDR3 DNA sequence: TGTGCCACCAGCTCAACCGGGACAGTGACATACGAGCAGTACTTC. This codes for CATSSTGTVTYEQYF. The gene calls are TRBV15 and TRBJ2-7, with 7 bases matching TRBD1. The germline gives CDR1 LNHNV, CDR2 YYDKDF (reference sequence). V was clipped by 5 bases and J by 4 bases; unmatched bases: 11. This CDR3 has 15 residues. Drawing the rest from reference TRBV15 and TRBJ2-7, the complete variable domain is DAMVIQNPRYQVTQFGKPVTLSCSQTLNHNVMYWYQQKSSQAPKLLFHYYDKDFNNEADTPDNFQSRRPNTSFCFLDIRSPGLGDTAMYLCATSSTGTVTYEQYFGPGTRLTVT.

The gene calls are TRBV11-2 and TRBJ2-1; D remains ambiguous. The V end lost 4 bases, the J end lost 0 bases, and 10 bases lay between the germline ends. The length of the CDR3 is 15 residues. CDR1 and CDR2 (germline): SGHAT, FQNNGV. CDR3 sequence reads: CASSSPSSSYNEQFF. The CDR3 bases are TGTGCCAGCAGCTCCCCGTCGAGCTCCTACAATGAGCAGTTCTTC.

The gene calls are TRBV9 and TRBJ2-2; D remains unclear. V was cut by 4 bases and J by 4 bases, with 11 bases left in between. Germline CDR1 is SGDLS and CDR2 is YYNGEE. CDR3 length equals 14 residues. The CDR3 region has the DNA TGTGCCAGCAGCTTCGTTTCGGGCACCGGGGAGCTGTTTTTT. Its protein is CASSFVSGTGELFF.

The CDR3 reads CASSQDNMWEGANEQFF. In DNA, the CDR3 is TGTGCCAGCAGCCAAGATAATATGTGGGAGGGGGCCAATGAGCAGTTCTTC. The chain employs TRBV4-2 and TRBJ2-1; possibly TRBD1 or TRBD2 for D (7 bases each). The germline CDR1 and CDR2 sequences are LGHNA and YNFKEQ. V dropped 0 bases and J dropped 6 bases, with 18 bases sitting between them. The CDR3 totals 17 residues.

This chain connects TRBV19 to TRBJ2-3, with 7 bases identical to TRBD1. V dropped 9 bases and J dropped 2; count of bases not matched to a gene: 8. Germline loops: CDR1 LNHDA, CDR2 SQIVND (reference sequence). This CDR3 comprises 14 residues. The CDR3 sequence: CASNTGQDTDTQYF. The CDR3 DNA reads TGTGCCAGCAATACCGGACAGGACACAGATACGCAGTATTTT.

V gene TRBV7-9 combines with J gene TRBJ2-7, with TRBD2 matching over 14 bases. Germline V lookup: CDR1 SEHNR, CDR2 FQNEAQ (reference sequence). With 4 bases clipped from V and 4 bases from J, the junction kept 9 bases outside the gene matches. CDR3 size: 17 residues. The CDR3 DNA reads TGTGCCAGCAGCTCCCGGACTAGCGGGAGGATCGATTACGAGCAGTACTTC. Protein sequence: CASSSRTSGRIDYEQYF.

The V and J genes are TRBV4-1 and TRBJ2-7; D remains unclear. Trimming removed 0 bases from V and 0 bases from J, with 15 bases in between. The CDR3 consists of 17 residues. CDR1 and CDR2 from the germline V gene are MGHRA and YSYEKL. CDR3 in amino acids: CASSQELSTGPSYEQYF. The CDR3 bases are TGCGCCAGCAGCCAAGAACTATCGACCGGACCCTCCTACGAGCAGTACTTC.

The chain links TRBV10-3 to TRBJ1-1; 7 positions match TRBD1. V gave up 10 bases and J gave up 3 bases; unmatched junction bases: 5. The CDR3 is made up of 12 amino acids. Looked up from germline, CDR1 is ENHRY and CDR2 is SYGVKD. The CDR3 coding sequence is TGTGCCACCAGGACAGGATACACTGAAGCTTTCTTT. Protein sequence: CATRTGYTEAFF.

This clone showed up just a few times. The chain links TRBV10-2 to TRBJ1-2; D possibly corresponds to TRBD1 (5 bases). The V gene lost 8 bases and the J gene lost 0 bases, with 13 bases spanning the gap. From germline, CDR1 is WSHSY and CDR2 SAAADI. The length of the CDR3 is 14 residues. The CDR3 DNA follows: TGCGCCAGCGGGGAGGACATAGCTAACTATGGCTACACCTTC. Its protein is CASGEDIANYGYTF.

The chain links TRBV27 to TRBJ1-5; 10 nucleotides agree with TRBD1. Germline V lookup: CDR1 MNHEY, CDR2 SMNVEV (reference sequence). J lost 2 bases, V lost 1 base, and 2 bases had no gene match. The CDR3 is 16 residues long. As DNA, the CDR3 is TGTGCCAGCAGTTTATGGGGGACAGGGGGCAATCAGCCCCAGCATTTT. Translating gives CASSLWGTGGNQPQHF.

The CDR3 nucleotides are TGTGCCAGCGAACTAGGAGTGGTGGGCACTGAAGCTTTCTTT. Amino acid sequence: CASELGVVGTEAFF. V and J are TRBV18 and TRBJ1-1; no reliable D call. Germline CDR1 is KGHSH and CDR2 is LQKENI. Trimming took off 8 bases at V and 4 bases at J, with 17 bases between the two ends. CDR3 length: 14 amino acids.

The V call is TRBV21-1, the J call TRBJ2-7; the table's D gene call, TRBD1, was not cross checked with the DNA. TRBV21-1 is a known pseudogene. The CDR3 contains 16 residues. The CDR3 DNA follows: TGTGCCAGCAGCAAATCGAGGGCAGGGGTTCCCTACGAGCAGTACTTC. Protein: CASSKSRAGVPYEQYF.

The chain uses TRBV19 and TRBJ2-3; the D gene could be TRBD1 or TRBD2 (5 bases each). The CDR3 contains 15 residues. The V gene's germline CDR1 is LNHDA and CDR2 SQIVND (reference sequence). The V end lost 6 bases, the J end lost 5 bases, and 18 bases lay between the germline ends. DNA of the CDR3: TGTGCCAGTAGCTCCGTGGGGGTGTCGGGAGATACGCAGTATTTT. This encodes CASSSVGVSGDTQYF.

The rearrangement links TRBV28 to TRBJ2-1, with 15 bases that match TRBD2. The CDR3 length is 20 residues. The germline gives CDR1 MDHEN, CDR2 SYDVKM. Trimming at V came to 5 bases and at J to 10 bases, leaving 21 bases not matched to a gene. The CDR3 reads CASSTLRTSGRVGVSNEQFF. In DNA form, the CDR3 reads TGTGCCAGCAGTACCCTTAGGACTAGCGGGAGGGTTGGCGTTTCCAACGAGCAGTTCTTC.

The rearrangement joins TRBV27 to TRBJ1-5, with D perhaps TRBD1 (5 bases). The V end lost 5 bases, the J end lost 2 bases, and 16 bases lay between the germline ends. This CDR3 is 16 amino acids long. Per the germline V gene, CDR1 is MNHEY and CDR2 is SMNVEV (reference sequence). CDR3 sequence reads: CASSDLRVWGNQPQHF. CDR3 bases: TGTGCCAGCAGTGATCTCAGGGTCTGGGGCAATCAGCCCCAGCATTTT.

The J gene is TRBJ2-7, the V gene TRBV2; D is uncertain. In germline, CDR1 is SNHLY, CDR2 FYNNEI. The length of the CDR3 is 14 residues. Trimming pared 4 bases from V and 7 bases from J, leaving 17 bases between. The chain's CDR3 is CASSGEGRVDEQYF. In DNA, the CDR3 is TGTGCCAGCAGTGGGGAAGGAAGGGTGGATGAGCAGTACTTC. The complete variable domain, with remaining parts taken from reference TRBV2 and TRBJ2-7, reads EPEVTQTPSHQVTQMGQEVILRCVPISNHLYFYWYRQILGQKVEFLVSFYNNEISEKSEIFDDQFSVERPDGSNFTLKIRSTKLEDSAMYFCASSGEGRVDEQYFGPGTRLTVT.

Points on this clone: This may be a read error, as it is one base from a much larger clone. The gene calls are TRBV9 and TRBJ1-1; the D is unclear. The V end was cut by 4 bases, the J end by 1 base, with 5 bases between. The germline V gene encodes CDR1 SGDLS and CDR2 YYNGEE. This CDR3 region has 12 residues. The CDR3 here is CASSLGNTEAFF. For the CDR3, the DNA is TGTGCCAGCAGCCTAGGGAACACTGAAGCTTTCTTT. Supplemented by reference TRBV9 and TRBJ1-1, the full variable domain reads DSGVTQTPKHLITATGQRVTLRCSPRSGDLSVYWYQQSLDQGLQFLIQYYNGEERAKGNILERFSAQQFPDLHSELNLSSLELGDSALYFCASSLGNTEAFFGQGTRLTVV.

CDR3 sequence: CASSLIFTGVGEQYF. CDR3 in DNA: TGCGCCAGCAGCTTAATATTCACGGGAGTAGGGGAGCAGTACTTC. This chain links TRBV5-1 with TRBJ2-7; possible D gene TRBD2, 6 bases. The V gene lost 2 bases and the J gene lost 7 bases, with 19 bases spanning the gap. The V gene's germline CDR1 is SGHRS and CDR2 YFSETQ. The CDR3 totals 15 residues.

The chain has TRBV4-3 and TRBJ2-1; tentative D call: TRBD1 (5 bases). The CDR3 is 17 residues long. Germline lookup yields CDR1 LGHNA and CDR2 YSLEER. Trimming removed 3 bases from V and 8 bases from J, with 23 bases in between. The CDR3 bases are TGCGCCAGCAGCCAGTACTCTACGCGCCCCAGGGCAGATGAGCAGTTCTTC. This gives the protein CASSQYSTRPRADEQFF.

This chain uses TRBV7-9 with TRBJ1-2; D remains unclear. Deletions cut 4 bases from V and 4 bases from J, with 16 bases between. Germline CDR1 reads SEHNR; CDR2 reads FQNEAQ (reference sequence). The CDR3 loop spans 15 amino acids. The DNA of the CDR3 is TGTGCCAGCAGCTCCCTGAGGAGACCCAGCTATGGCTACACCTTC. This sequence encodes CASSSLRRPSYGYTF.

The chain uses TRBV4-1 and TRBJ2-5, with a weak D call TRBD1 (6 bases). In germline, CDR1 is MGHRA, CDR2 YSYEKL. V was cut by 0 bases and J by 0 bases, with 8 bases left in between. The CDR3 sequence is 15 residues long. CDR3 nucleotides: TGCGCCAGCAGCCAAGAGGGGGCGTACCAAGAGACCCAGTACTTC. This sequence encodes CASSQEGAYQETQYF.

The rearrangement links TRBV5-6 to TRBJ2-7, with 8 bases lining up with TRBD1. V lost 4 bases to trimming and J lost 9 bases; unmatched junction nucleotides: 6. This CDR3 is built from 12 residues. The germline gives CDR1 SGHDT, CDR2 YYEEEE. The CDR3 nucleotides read TGTGCCAGCAGCGCTCTACAGGGGGGGCAGTACTTC. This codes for CASSALQGGQYF.

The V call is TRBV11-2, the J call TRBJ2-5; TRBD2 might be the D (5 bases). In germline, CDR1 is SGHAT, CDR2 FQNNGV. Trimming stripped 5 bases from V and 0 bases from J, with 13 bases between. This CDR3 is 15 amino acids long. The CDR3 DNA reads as TGTGCCAGCAGCGACCCGGCTAGCCACCAAGAGACCCAGTACTTC. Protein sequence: CASSDPASHQETQYF.

CDR3 nucleotide sequence: TGTGCCAGTAGCCTATTCGGGACAGGCCGCAATCAGCCCCAGCATTTT. Translated: CASSLFGTGRNQPQHF. The rearrangement links TRBV19 to TRBJ1-5, with 8 bases matching TRBD1. Germline V gene sequence: CDR1 LNHDA, CDR2 SQIVND (reference sequence). Trimming at V came to 6 bases and at J to 2 bases, leaving 9 bases not matched to a gene. CDR3 length: 16 residues. Based on the CDR3 plus reference TRBV19 and TRBJ1-5, the full variable domain is DGGITQSPKYLFRKEGQNVTLSCEQNLNHDAMYWYRQDPGQGLRLIYYSQIVNDFQKGDIAEGYSVSREKKESFPLTVTSAQKNPTAFYLCASSLFGTGRNQPQHFGDGTRLSIL.

The CDR3 DNA follows: TGCGCCAGCAGCTTACACAGCACCTACGAGCAGTACTTC. Translating it yields CASSLHSTYEQYF. The chain couples TRBV5-1 to TRBJ2-7, with D unclear. Germline V CDR1 and CDR2: SGHRS, YFSETQ. V lost 2 bases and J 2 bases, leaving 8 bases between the germline ends. This CDR3 is 13 amino acids long.